Each of the 11 T cell receptor beta chains below was sequenced from the same sample in a study of CD8+ T cells in alopecia areata. Sequencing relied on a cDNA template that was reverse transcribed from extracted RNA. Measured with immunoSEQ multiplex PCR; TCRdb has only the in-frame clones, and not every one. The sample includes fewer than 90,000 clones, roughly half seen only once; the top ten take around 5.7%. The sample was NKG2D-high CD8+ T cells sorted from blood. The receptors originated from a human donor with alopecia areata.

The chain has TRBV7-8 and TRBJ1-2; D unresolved. Germline V gene lookup returns CDR1 SGHVS and CDR2 FQNEAQ. V was clipped by 5 bases and J by 4 bases, with 11 bases between them. The CDR3 totals 13 residues. The CDR3 sequence is CASSLGSGYGYTF. CDR3 DNA sequence: TGTGCCAGCAGCCTAGGGAGCGGCTATGGCTACACCTTC. Complete variable domain (other parts from reference TRBV7-8 and TRBJ1-2): GAGVSQSPRYKVAKRGQDVALRCDPISGHVSLFWYQQALGQGPEFLTYFQNEAQLDKSGLPSDRFFAERPEGSVSTLKIQRTQQEDSAVYLCASSLGSGYGYTFGSGTRLTVV.

This clone was detected a few times. Other DNA sequences in this sample translate to the same CDR3. V gene TRBV29-1 combines with J gene TRBJ2-7; possibly TRBD1 or TRBD2 for D (5 bases each). Trimming removed 4 bases at V and 1 base at J, with 5 bases between. Germline CDR1 is SQVTM and CDR2 is ANQGSEA. The CDR3 contains 11 residues. The CDR3 bases are TGCAGCGTTGGGGGGTCCTACGAGCAGTACTTC. It yields the protein CSVGGSYEQYF.

This clone was picked up a small number of times. V and J are TRBV29-1 and TRBJ2-1, with TRBD2 matching over 9 bases. Germline V CDR1 and CDR2: SQVTM, ANQGSEA. V was pared by 5 bases and J by 7 bases, with 9 bases of the junction left unmatched. The CDR3 extends over 14 amino acids. CDR3 residues: CSVSPSGDANEQFF. Written as DNA, the CDR3 is TGCAGCGTTTCTCCTAGCGGGGATGCTAATGAGCAGTTCTTC.

The chain has TRBV6-6 and TRBJ2-7; 7 bases are shared with TRBD2. The CDR3 loop spans 12 amino acids. CDR1 and CDR2 from the germline V gene are MNHNY and SVGAGI (reference sequence). V lost 8 bases, J lost 5 bases, and 6 bases stayed unmatched. CDR3: CASHTGGDEQYF. In nucleotides, the CDR3 is TGTGCCAGCCACACGGGAGGCGACGAGCAGTACTTC.

The chain uses TRBV27 and TRBJ2-3; D remains ambiguous. Germline CDR1 reads MNHEY; CDR2 reads SMNVEV (reference sequence). The CDR3 runs 12 residues. Trimming removed 6 bases from V and 2 bases from J, with 6 bases in between. The CDR3 DNA sequence: TGTGCCAGCAGCGACCTCACAGATACGCAGTATTTT. Its translation: CASSDLTDTQYF.

This clone has only a few counts. The gene calls are TRBV6-5 and TRBJ1-6; D may be TRBD1 (5 bases). Deletions cut 5 bases from V and 10 bases from J, with 15 bases between. Germline-derived CDR1 and CDR2 are MNHEY and SVGAGI. The CDR3 has 14 residues. CDR3 protein: CASSASGPVSPLHF. DNA of the CDR3: TGTGCCAGCAGTGCCTCGGGGCCGGTATCACCCCTCCACTTT.

The genes are TRBV30 and TRBJ2-7; 8 positions match TRBD2. The CDR3 spans 15 residues. CDR1 is GTSNPN, CDR2 SVGIG, per germline (reference sequence). Germline trimming cut 1 base from V and 2 bases from J; bases unmatched to any gene: 7. The CDR3 sequence is CAWSEPSGSPYEQYF. The CDR3 coding sequence is TGTGCCTGGAGTGAACCCAGCGGGAGCCCCTACGAGCAGTACTTC.

The chain is built from TRBV9 and TRBJ2-1, with 8 bases matching TRBD2. CDR3 size: 14 residues. CDR1 and CDR2 from the germline V gene are SGDLS and YYNGEE. J gave up 8 bases and V 3 bases, and 7 bases lay outside the gene matches. The CDR3: CASSESGSYDEQFF. DNA of the CDR3: TGTGCCAGCAGCGAGAGCGGGAGTTACGATGAGCAGTTCTTC.

In this sample, this clone turned up a few times. The gene calls are TRBV29-1 and TRBJ1-5; possibly TRBD1 for D (6 bases). The germline V and J ends were trimmed by 4 bases and 0 bases, with 10 bases remaining between them. The germline V gene has CDR1 SQVTM and CDR2 ANQGSEA. This CDR3 has 14 amino acids. The CDR3 protein is CSVGTAYSNQPQHF. The CDR3 DNA reads TGCAGCGTTGGGACAGCTTATAGCAATCAGCCCCAGCATTTT.

The CDR3 loop is CASSPDSSTDTQYF. The CDR3, as DNA: TGTGCCAGCAGCCCGGACAGTAGCACAGATACGCAGTATTTT. The chain has TRBV14 and TRBJ2-3; possible D gene TRBD1, 6 bases. The germline V gene has CDR1 SGHDN and CDR2 FVKESK. V was clipped by 4 bases and J by 0 bases, with 8 bases between them. This CDR3 spans 14 amino acids.

CDR3 nucleotide sequence: TGCGCCAGCAGCTTGTATCAGGGTACTGAAGCTTTCTTT. Translation: CASSLYQGTEAFF. The chain combines TRBV5-1 with TRBJ1-1, with D possibly TRBD1 on 5 matching bases. The CDR3 is 13 residues long. Deletions cut 1 base from V and 5 bases from J, with 9 bases between. CDR1 is SGHRS, CDR2 YFSETQ, per germline.